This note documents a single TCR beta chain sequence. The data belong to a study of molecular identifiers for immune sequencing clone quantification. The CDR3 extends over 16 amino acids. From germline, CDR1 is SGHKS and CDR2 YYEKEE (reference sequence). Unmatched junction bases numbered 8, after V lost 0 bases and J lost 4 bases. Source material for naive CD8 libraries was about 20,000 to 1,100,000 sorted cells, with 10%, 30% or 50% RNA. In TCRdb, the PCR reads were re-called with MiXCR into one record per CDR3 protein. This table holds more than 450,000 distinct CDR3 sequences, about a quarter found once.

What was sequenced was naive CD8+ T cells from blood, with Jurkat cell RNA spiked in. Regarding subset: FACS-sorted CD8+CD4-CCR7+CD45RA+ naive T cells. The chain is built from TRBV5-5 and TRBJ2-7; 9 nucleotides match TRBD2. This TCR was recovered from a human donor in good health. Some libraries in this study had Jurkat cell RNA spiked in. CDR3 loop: CASSLEETSGWYEQYF. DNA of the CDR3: TGTGCCAGCAGCTTGGAGGAGACTAGCGGTTGGTACGAGCAGTACTTC.